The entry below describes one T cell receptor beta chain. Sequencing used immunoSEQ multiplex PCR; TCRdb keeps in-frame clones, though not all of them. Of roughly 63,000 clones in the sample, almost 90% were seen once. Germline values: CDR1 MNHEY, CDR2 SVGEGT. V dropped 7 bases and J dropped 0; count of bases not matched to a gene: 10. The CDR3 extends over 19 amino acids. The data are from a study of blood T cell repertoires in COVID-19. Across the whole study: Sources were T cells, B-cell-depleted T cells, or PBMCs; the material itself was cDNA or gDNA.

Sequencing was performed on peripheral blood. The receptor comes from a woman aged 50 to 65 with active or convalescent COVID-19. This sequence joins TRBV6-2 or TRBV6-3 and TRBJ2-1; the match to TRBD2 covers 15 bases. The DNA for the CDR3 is TGTGCCAGCAACCCCGGGACTAGCGGGAGGCGGGGCTCCTACAATGAGCAGTTCTTC. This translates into CASNPGTSGRRGSYNEQFF.